The 3 T cell receptor beta chains below come from one sample, sequenced in a study of blood T cell repertoires in COVID-19. The data were produced by immunoSEQ multiplex PCR, yet TCRdb's version contains in-frame clones alone and is incomplete. In the table there are fewer than 40,000 clones, around 80% of which are singletons. The source material was peripheral blood. The receptors were gathered from a man at least 80 years old with active or convalescent COVID-19.

The V and J genes are TRBV6-1 and TRBJ1-2; 10 nucleotides align to TRBD1. The trim removed 4 bases at V and 4 bases at J, leaving 12 bases unmatched. This CDR3 comprises 17 residues. CDR1 and CDR2 from the germline V gene are MNHNS and SASEGT. CDR3 nucleotides: TGTGCCAGCAGTGTCCAGGGACAGGGGCGCATAGGCTATGGCTACACCTTC. Protein sequence: CASSVQGQGRIGYGYTF.

The sample holds a few counts of this clone. The chain is built from TRBV19 and TRBJ2-5, with TRBD2 matching over 11 bases. Per the germline V gene, CDR1 is LNHDA and CDR2 is SQIVND (reference sequence). The CDR3 loop spans 16 amino acids. Trimming removed 5 bases from V and 5 bases from J; junction bases left unmatched: 10. The CDR3 loop is CASSAHLAGGGETQYF. In DNA form, the CDR3 reads TGTGCCAGTAGTGCCCACCTAGCGGGAGGCGGGGAGACCCAGTACTTC.

This clone has only a few counts. The chain joins TRBV6-6 to TRBJ1-6; 10 bases match TRBD1. This CDR3 is 17 amino acids long. CDR1 is MNHNY, CDR2 SVGAGI, per germline (reference sequence). V lost 5 bases and J lost 4; bases outside the gene matches: 8. The CDR3 loop is CASSLKDRGTYNSPLHF. The CDR3 DNA reads TGTGCCAGCAGTCTCAAGGACAGGGGGACTTATAATTCACCCCTCCACTTT.